The 23 T cell receptor beta chains below were found in one sample sequenced in a study of graft-versus-host responses after intestinal transplantation. Their cognate antigens are unknown. Measured with immunoSEQ multiplex PCR; TCRdb has only the in-frame clones, and not every one. The sample holds roughly 90,000 clones, around 89% seen once. Material: unstimulated CD4+ T cells sorted from spleen or lymph node cells, obtained before transplant. The receptors derive from a human donor who was the organ donor for an intestinal transplant.

The chain is built from TRBV6-6 and TRBJ1-1; no reliable D call. Between the trimmed V and J ends, which lost 7 bases and 8 bases, there was a span of 14 bases. There are 12 residues in the CDR3. Per the germline V gene, CDR1 is MNHNY and CDR2 is SVGAGI (reference sequence). CDR3 region: CASTPIQEEAFF. The CDR3 coding sequence is TGTGCCAGCACCCCGATCCAGGAAGAAGCTTTCTTT.

The chain uses TRBV5-1 and TRBJ2-7; D call uncertain. CDR3 length: 12 residues. The germline V and J ends were trimmed by 2 bases and 0 bases, with 3 bases remaining between them. Germline CDR1 reads SGHRS; CDR2 reads YFSETQ. The DNA for the CDR3 is TGCGCCAGCAGCTTCGGCTCCTACGAGCAGTACTTC. Its protein product is CASSFGSYEQYF.

This clone was detected only once. V is TRBV5-1 and J is TRBJ2-7; TRBD1 is a possible D gene (6 bases). This CDR3 region has 14 residues. Looked up from germline, CDR1 is SGHRS and CDR2 is YFSETQ. With 5 bases removed from V and 0 bases from J, the gap between germline ends came to 12 bases. CDR3 protein: CASRERTASYEQYF. The DNA of the CDR3 is TGCGCCAGCAGGGAACGGACAGCCTCCTACGAGCAGTACTTC.

The chain has TRBV28 and TRBJ1-1, with 9 nucleotides matching TRBD1. V was pared by 3 bases and J by 7 bases, with 9 bases of the junction left unmatched. Germline CDR1 and CDR2: MDHEN and SYDVKM. The CDR3 is 15 amino acids. The CDR3 reads CASSFGGQGANEAFF. Here the CDR3 DNA reads TGTGCCAGCAGTTTCGGGGGACAGGGAGCGAATGAAGCTTTCTTT.

The rearrangement uses TRBV5-8 and TRBJ2-7; the match to TRBD1 covers 7 bases. Germline V CDR1 and CDR2: SGHTS, YDEGEE. The length of the CDR3 is 12 residues. Trimming removed 2 bases from V and 4 bases from J; junction bases left unmatched: 0. CDR3 coding DNA: TGTGCCAGCAGCTTCAGGGGGTACGAGCAGTACTTC. Translation gives CASSFRGYEQYF.

The gene calls are TRBV30 and TRBJ2-3; the D is unclear. Trimming took 2 bases from V and 2 from J, leaving 11 bases between them. Germline-derived CDR1 and CDR2 are GTSNPN and SVGIG (reference sequence). The CDR3 length is 14 residues. The CDR3 nucleotides are TGTGCCTGGAGTCTCGACATCTACACAGATACGCAGTATTTT. Encoded protein: CAWSLDIYTDTQYF.

The CDR3 sequence is CASSQLGVGADTQYF. The CDR3 region has the DNA TGTGCCAGCAGCCAGTTAGGGGTTGGGGCAGATACGCAGTATTTT. The rearrangement uses TRBV7-3 and TRBJ2-3, with D perhaps matching TRBD1 (5 bases). This CDR3 region has 15 residues. Germline CDR1 SGHTA, CDR2 FQGTGA. The V gene lost 5 bases and the J gene lost 4 bases, with 16 bases spanning the gap.

This chain links TRBV6-6 with TRBJ2-7, with a tentative D call TRBD1 (6 bases). Between the trimmed V and J ends, which lost 7 bases and 6 bases, there was a span of 10 bases. In germline, CDR1 is MNHNY, CDR2 SVGAGI (reference sequence). The CDR3 extends over 11 amino acids. For the CDR3, the DNA is TGTGCCAGCACTACAGGGTCCGAGCAGTACTTC. Its protein is CASTTGSEQYF.

The rearrangement uses TRBV6-6 and TRBJ2-7; tentative D call: TRBD2 (6 bases). This CDR3 spans 15 amino acids. The germline gives CDR1 MNHNY, CDR2 SVGAGI (reference sequence). Trimming shortened V by 0 bases and J by 6 bases, and 15 bases separated the two germline ends. CDR3 sequence (DNA): TGTGCCAGCAGTTACTCGAGGGCCGGGGGTTCCGAGCAGTACTTC. Amino acids: CASSYSRAGGSEQYF.

This clone has a handful of counts. The chain is built from TRBV6-5 and TRBJ1-1; D gene uncertain. This CDR3 spans 15 amino acids. The germline CDR1 and CDR2 sequences are MNHEY and SVGAGI. Deletions cut 4 bases from V and 5 bases from J, with 17 bases between. This CDR3 reads CASSLVGPRGTEAFF. CDR3 DNA sequence: TGTGCCAGCAGTTTGGTAGGGCCCCGAGGGACTGAAGCTTTCTTT.

The chain recombines TRBV4-3 with TRBJ2-2; possible D gene TRBD2, 6 bases. This CDR3 is 14 amino acids long. Between the trimmed V and J ends, which lost 1 base and 6 bases, there was a span of 9 bases. The V gene's germline CDR1 is LGHNA and CDR2 YSLEER. The CDR3 loop reads CASSQGLAPGELFF. The CDR3 DNA is TGCGCCAGCAGCCAAGGTCTAGCGCCCGGGGAGCTGTTTTTT.

The chain is built from TRBV6-1 and TRBJ2-3; D is perhaps TRBD2 (5 bases). V shed 0 bases and J shed 5 bases, with 9 bases lying between them. The CDR3 has 14 residues. Germline-derived CDR1 and CDR2 are MNHNS and SASEGT. The CDR3 protein is CASSEAGVVDTQYF. The CDR3 DNA sequence: TGTGCCAGCAGTGAAGCGGGAGTGGTAGATACGCAGTATTTT.

The V call is TRBV5-4, the J call TRBJ2-5; D is perhaps TRBD2 (6 bases). Germline V lookup: CDR1 SGHNT, CDR2 YYREEE (reference sequence). V lost 4 bases to trimming and J lost 7 bases, with 17 bases between them. The CDR3 has 14 amino acids. The CDR3 here is CASSLEGQGGTQYF. CDR3 nucleotide sequence: TGTGCCAGCAGCCTGGAGGGGCAGGGAGGGACCCAGTACTTC.

The chain has TRBV5-5 and TRBJ1-5; D is perhaps TRBD1 (5 bases). The CDR3 loop spans 17 amino acids. Per germline, CDR1 SGHKS and CDR2 YYEKEE (reference sequence). V dropped 0 bases and J dropped 1 base, with 14 bases sitting between them. CDR3 bases: TGTGCCAGCAGCTTGGAGGTCTCCGGGGGGAGCAATCAGCCCCAGCATTTT. Translating gives CASSLEVSGGSNQPQHF.

Comments on this clone: The same CDR3 also results from other DNA sequences found in this sample. J is TRBJ2-3 and V is TRBV7-2; D is possibly TRBD1 (6 bases). Germline lookup yields CDR1 SGHTA and CDR2 FQGNSA. V was cut by 5 bases and J by 6 bases, with 9 bases left in between. The CDR3 is 12 amino acids. This CDR3 reads CASSLTGDTQYF. The CDR3 DNA reads TGTGCCAGCAGCCTTACAGGGGATACGCAGTATTTT.

The chain has TRBV11-2 and TRBJ2-7; D might be TRBD1 (6 bases). Germline CDR1 reads SGHAT; CDR2 reads FQNNGV. V was cut by 1 base and J by 3 bases, with 10 bases left in between. This CDR3 spans 14 amino acids. The CDR3 loop reads CASSLVQGSYEQYF. The DNA for the CDR3 is TGTGCCAGCAGCTTAGTACAGGGTAGCTACGAGCAGTACTTC.

The chain carries TRBV27 and TRBJ2-1, with 9 nucleotides matching TRBD2. The germline V gene encodes CDR1 MNHEY and CDR2 SMNVEV (reference sequence). J lost 5 bases, V lost 8 bases, and 19 bases had no gene match. The CDR3 sequence is 18 residues long. Here the CDR3 reads CASGSDPRREGINNEQFF. CDR3 DNA sequence: TGTGCCAGCGGATCGGACCCTCGGCGGGAGGGTATTAACAATGAGCAGTTCTTC.

The chain is built from TRBV9 and TRBJ2-1, with TRBD1 as a possible D gene (6 bases). Germline CDR1 SGDLS, CDR2 YYNGEE. The CDR3 length is 13 residues. V gave up 2 bases and J gave up 8 bases, with 11 bases separating them. The CDR3 loop is CASSVFPGDEQFF. In DNA, the CDR3 is TGTGCCAGCAGCGTTTTCCCAGGGGATGAGCAGTTCTTC.

This chain joins TRBV18 and TRBJ2-4; D call uncertain. Trimming took off 3 bases at V and 0 bases at J, with 12 bases between the two ends. The germline CDR1 and CDR2 sequences are KGHSH and LQKENI. CDR3 length: 16 amino acids. CDR3 loop: CASSPYHEIAKNIQYF. CDR3 in DNA: TGTGCCAGCTCACCTTACCATGAGATAGCCAAAAACATTCAGTACTTC.

This clone was seen a few times. This chain links TRBV6-5 with TRBJ2-5; TRBD2 agrees at 9 bases. Per germline, CDR1 MNHEY and CDR2 SVGAGI. The trim removed 8 bases at V and 5 bases at J, leaving 6 bases unmatched. The CDR3 sequence is 13 residues long. The CDR3 DNA reads TGTGCCAGCCGAGCACTAGCGGGTGAGACCCAGTACTTC. Translating gives CASRALAGETQYF.

The chain recombines TRBV4-1 with TRBJ1-2; D perhaps matches TRBD1 (5 bases). The CDR3 runs to 14 residues. The germline V gene encodes CDR1 MGHRA and CDR2 YSYEKL. Deletions cut 5 bases from V and 5 bases from J, with 15 bases between. CDR3 in amino acids: CASSGAGIGYGYTF. CDR3 nucleotides: TGCGCCAGCAGCGGGGCAGGCATAGGGTATGGCTACACCTTC.

This chain uses TRBV4-1 with TRBJ2-4; possible D gene TRBD2, 6 bases. Germline lookup yields CDR1 MGHRA and CDR2 YSYEKL. Trimming cost V 2 bases and J 8 bases, with 16 bases left between them. The CDR3 length is 15 residues. The CDR3: CASSQLVPGDYIQYF. The CDR3 nucleotides are TGCGCCAGCAGCCAATTAGTCCCGGGGGATTACATTCAGTACTTC.

The chain is built from TRBV28 and TRBJ1-5; D is ambiguous. The CDR3 consists of 14 residues. CDR1 and CDR2 (germline): MDHEN, SYDVKM. Trimming took off 2 bases at V and 6 bases at J, with 11 bases between the two ends. For the CDR3, the DNA is TGTGCCAGCAGTTTACGTGCGGCTTTTCAGCCCCAGCATTTT. Protein: CASSLRAAFQPQHF.